Detailed here is one T cell receptor (beta chain). This entry belongs to a study of blood T cell repertoires in COVID-19. Turning to the study itself: Researchers got acute and convalescent COVID-19 samples from the United States, Italy and Spain. From T cells, B-cell-depleted T cells, or PBMCs came the material, which was cDNA or gDNA.

Authors' data handling: Amplification from reference gene primers served as the basis for estimated nucleated cell counts. TCRdb's copy holds only in-frame clones and misses some; the assay was immunoSEQ multiplex PCR. D and trimming were read from the DNA, whereas the V and J calls and clone size are those reported in that table. The data contain about 130,000 clones, 84% of them seen just once; the ten biggest clones take up around 13%. Per germline, CDR1 KGHSH and CDR2 LQKENI. CDR3 size: 12 residues. Trimming took off 4 bases at V and 6 bases at J, with 10 bases between the two ends. This clonotype was obtained from a human donor in a cohort sampled during active COVID-19. The sequenced material came from peripheral blood. This rearrangement joins TRBV18 to TRBJ2-7, with a tentative D call TRBD2 (6 bases). As DNA, the CDR3 is TGTGCCAGCTCACTCTTGGAGGGCGAGCAGTACTTC. Translated, it gives CASSLLEGEQYF.